This entry is about one T cell receptor beta chain. Its antigen is as yet unknown. The V gene lost 4 bases and the J gene lost 9 bases, with 22 bases spanning the gap. Germline CDR1 and CDR2: LGHNA and YSLEER. This CDR3 has 16 amino acids. These data come from a study of T cell repertoires in cytomegalovirus infection. Turning to the study itself: Public TCR beta signatures were indicative of both CMV infection and a matching HLA type. General observations from the study: CMV-specific HLA-C-restricted TCR beta clonotypes dominated the ex vivo response. CMV carriers with the relevant HLA were identified by cumulative public TCR beta family frequency.

TCRdb re-called the reads through MiXCR, storing one row per CDR3 protein. The table includes about 180,000 distinct CDR3 sequences, about a sixth detected once. Sequenced input: CD8+ T cells from PBMCs. This TCR came from a human donor in good health (CMV status not recorded). Some clones in this sample may be carry-over from other donors' samples. The chain joins TRBV4-3 to TRBJ2-1; D may be TRBD2 (5 bases). The CDR3 region has the DNA TGCGCCAGCAGCCTCCTTGGGAGCCCGGGCTTGGGTGAGCAGTTCTTC. Translated, it gives CASSLLGSPGLGEQFF.